This T cell receptor beta chain was found in a study of blood T cell repertoires in COVID-19. This clone was observed a single time. In the original analysis: Nucleated cell counts were estimated from reference gene primer amplification. Data came from immunoSEQ multiplex PCR; TCRdb stores just in-frame clones and leaves some out. The D gene and trimming were derived from the DNA, and the V and J assignments and clone size from that table. The sample has 130,000 to 150,000 clones; over 60% are singletons. This CDR3 region has 14 residues. Trimming stripped 5 bases from V and 7 bases from J, with 15 bases between. Germline V gene data show CDR1 as SGHTA and CDR2 as FQGTGA.

The chain couples TRBV7-3 to TRBJ2-4, with D unclear. This clonotype was sampled from a man older than 75 with acute or convalescent COVID-19. Material: peripheral blood. The CDR3 reads CASSDPRVSNIQYF. The CDR3 region has the DNA TGTGCCAGCAGCGATCCCCGAGTTTCGAACATTCAGTACTTC.